The 10 T cell receptor beta chains given below trace back to one sample, sequenced in a study of blood T cell repertoires in COVID-19. Sequencing used immunoSEQ multiplex PCR; TCRdb keeps in-frame clones, though not all of them. The data contain approximately 230,000 clones, about 86% of them seen just once; the ten biggest clones take up over 1.1%. Source material: peripheral blood. The receptors stem from a man older than 75 with acute or convalescent COVID-19.

CDR3: CASSLVQAVYGYTF. The CDR3 DNA follows: TGTGCCAGCAGCTTAGTTCAGGCTGTCTATGGCTACACCTTC. J is TRBJ1-2 and V is TRBV7-9; D gene uncertain. This CDR3 is built from 14 residues. Trimming cost V 1 base and J 4 bases, with 10 bases left between them. CDR1 is SEHNR, CDR2 FQNEAQ, per germline (reference sequence).

A few counts support this clone. This sample includes further DNA sequences coding for the same CDR3. V usage is TRBV5-4 and J usage is TRBJ2-7, with 7 bases that match TRBD2. Germline V gives CDR1 SGHNT, CDR2 YYREEE (reference sequence). The CDR3 totals 15 residues. The V and J ends lost 0 bases and 0 bases, in that order; junction bases with no gene match: 3. In DNA form, the CDR3 reads TGTGCCAGCAGCTTGGGGTCTAGCGGCTCCTACGAGCAGTACTTC. Encoded protein: CASSLGSSGSYEQYF.

The chain joins TRBV6-5 to TRBJ1-1, with a possible D match to TRBD1 (6 bases). Per the germline V gene, CDR1 is MNHEY and CDR2 is SVGAGI. The CDR3 is 13 residues long. Deletions cut 8 bases from V and 4 bases from J, with 14 bases between. The CDR3, as DNA: TGTGCCAGCCAGGGGTTCCGGGTCACTGAAGCTTTCTTT. This encodes CASQGFRVTEAFF.

V is TRBV4-1 and J is TRBJ1-1; TRBD1 might be the D (6 bases). With 4 bases removed from V and 3 bases from J, the gap between germline ends came to 12 bases. This CDR3 spans 14 amino acids. CDR1 MGHRA and CDR2 YSYEKL come from the germline V gene. The CDR3 DNA reads as TGCGCCAGCAGCCTCGAAGGGGGATACACTGAAGCTTTCTTT. It codes for CASSLEGGYTEAFF.

The V call is TRBV3-1 (or the pseudogene TRBV3-2), the J call TRBJ2-1; TRBD2 aligns across 14 bases. CDR1 is LGHDT, CDR2 YNNKEL, per germline (reference sequence). Trimming removed 5 bases from V and 9 bases from J; junction bases left unmatched: 9. The CDR3 covers 16 residues. The CDR3 DNA reads as TGTGCCAGCAGCTCACCGACTAGCGGGAGGGCCGTTGAGCAGTTCTTC. It translates to CASSSPTSGRAVEQFF.

This clone was found once. V usage is TRBV2 and J usage is TRBJ2-1; 8 bases are a match to TRBD2. In germline, CDR1 is SNHLY, CDR2 FYNNEI. The CDR3 loop spans 14 amino acids. Losses at the gene ends were 8 bases for V and 6 bases for J; bases not matched to a gene: 9. The CDR3 region is CASLQGRGGNEQFF. The CDR3 bases are TGTGCCAGCTTGCAAGGACGGGGGGGCAATGAGCAGTTCTTC.

This chain connects TRBV14 to TRBJ1-2; D uncertain. V lost 0 bases and J lost 8, with 13 bases in between. Per the germline V gene, CDR1 is SGHDN and CDR2 is FVKESK. This CDR3 spans 14 amino acids. CDR3 region: CASSQDLGVRGYTF. DNA for the CDR3: TGTGCCAGCAGCCAAGATCTCGGGGTTAGGGGCTACACCTTC.

The rearrangement uses TRBV5-6 and TRBJ1-1, with 8 bases matching TRBD1. Trimming removed 6 bases from V and 5 bases from J; junction bases left unmatched: 6. This CDR3 region has 13 residues. Germline-derived CDR1 and CDR2 are SGHDT and YYEEEE. The CDR3 reads CASIRQGKTEAFF. CDR3 bases: TGTGCCAGCATCCGACAGGGGAAGACTGAAGCTTTCTTT. The whole variable domain, filled in from reference TRBV5-6 and TRBJ1-1, reads DAGVTQSPTHLIKTRGQQVTLRCSPKSGHDTVSWYQQALGQGPQFIFQYYEEEERQRGNFPDRFSGHQFPNYSSELNVNALLLGDSALYLCASIRQGKTEAFFGQGTRLTVV.

The rearrangement joins TRBV3-1 (or the pseudogene TRBV3-2) to TRBJ2-5, with D unclear. CDR1 and CDR2 (germline): LGHDT, YNNKEL (reference sequence). There are 15 residues in the CDR3. Trimming shortened V by 1 base and J by 1 base, and 10 bases separated the two germline ends. The CDR3 DNA is TGTGCCAGCAGCCAAGGACCGACACGCCAAGAGACCCAGTACTTC. Translation gives CASSQGPTRQETQYF.

The chain joins TRBV5-1 to TRBJ1-6; D gene unclear. The length of the CDR3 is 12 residues. Trimming pared 4 bases from V and 7 bases from J, leaving 6 bases between. From germline, CDR1 is SGHRS and CDR2 YFSETQ. CDR3 residues: CASSLENSPLHF. The CDR3 nucleotides read TGCGCCAGCAGCCTAGAAAATTCACCCCTCCACTTT.